This T cell receptor beta chain appears in the sequencing data of a study of blood T cell repertoires in COVID-19. Study background: COVID-19 samples collected from the United States, Italy and Spain covered acute and convalescent phases. T cells, B-cell-depleted T cells, or PBMCs supplied cDNA or gDNA.

The CDR3 totals 14 residues. V was pared by 3 bases and J by 7 bases, with 15 bases between. Germline V lookup: CDR1 SGHVS, CDR2 FQNEAQ. Clones were read by immunoSEQ multiplex PCR, and TCRdb kept only the in-frame ones, dropping some. Seen here are hundreds of thousands of clones, approximately 86% observed once, and the top ten hold around 13%. It was during active infection that Seattle patients were enrolled and then longitudinally followed. This TCR was sampled from a woman in her 70s with COVID-19, enrolled during active disease. V and J are TRBV7-8 and TRBJ1-2, with D maybe TRBD1 (6 bases). Source material: peripheral blood. The CDR3 nucleotides are TGTGCCAGCAGCTTCTCAGGGGCCCCAGGTGGCTACACCTTC. Translating gives CASSFSGAPGGYTF.